Given below is one TCR beta chain in context. The CDR3 extends over 15 amino acids. The ends lost 4 bases at V and 3 bases at J; junction bases unmatched: 10. Germline V CDR1 and CDR2: SGHRS, YFSETQ. This sample is part of a study of blood T cell repertoires in COVID-19. About the study: Sources were T cells, B-cell-depleted T cells, or PBMCs; the material itself was cDNA or gDNA.

Assay used: immunoSEQ multiplex PCR; TCRdb lists only in-frame clones, some missing. The sample shows about 280,000 clones, around 89% of them seen only once. The rearrangement joins TRBV5-1 to TRBJ2-7, with 7 bases fitting TRBD1. This clonotype was obtained from a man aged 40-49 years with acute or convalescent COVID-19. Sequences were obtained from peripheral blood. The CDR3: CASSQIPGQLYEQYF. As DNA, the CDR3 is TGCGCCAGCAGCCAGATCCCGGGACAGCTCTACGAGCAGTACTTC.